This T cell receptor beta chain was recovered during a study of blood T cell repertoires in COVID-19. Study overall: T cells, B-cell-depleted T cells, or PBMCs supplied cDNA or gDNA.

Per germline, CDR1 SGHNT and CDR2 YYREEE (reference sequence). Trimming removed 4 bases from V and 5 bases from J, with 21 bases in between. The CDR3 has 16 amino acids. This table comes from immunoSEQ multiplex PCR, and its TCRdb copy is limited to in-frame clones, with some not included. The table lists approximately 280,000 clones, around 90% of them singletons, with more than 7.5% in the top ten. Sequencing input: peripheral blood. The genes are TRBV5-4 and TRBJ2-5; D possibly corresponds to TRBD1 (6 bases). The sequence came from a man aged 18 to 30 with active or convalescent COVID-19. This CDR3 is CASSPGGLGADETQYF. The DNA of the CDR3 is TGTGCCAGCAGCCCTGGTGGTTTGGGGGCAGATGAGACCCAGTACTTC.